Each of the 18 T cell receptor beta chains below was sequenced from the same sample in a study of T-cell reconstitution after alpha-beta-depleted transplantation in children. It was with unique molecular identifiers that the TCRbeta library was prepared. TCRdb analysed the PCR reads with MiXCR anew, one entry per CDR3 protein. The data hold about 610,000 distinct CDR3 sequences, with approximately 30% observed a single time. Material: PBMCs, obtained before TCRalphabeta/CD19-depleted stem cell transplant. The origin of the receptors is a boy younger than two with Wiskott-Aldrich syndrome, due to receive a stem cell transplant.

This clonotype appeared once. The rearrangement joins TRBV20-1 to TRBJ2-2; 11 bases align to TRBD2. The CDR3 has 16 residues. From germline, CDR1 is DFQATT and CDR2 SNEGSKA (reference sequence). Trimming took 2 bases from V and 3 from J; bases not matched to a gene: 5. The CDR3 region is CSARPSGRTDTGELFF. DNA of the CDR3: TGCAGTGCTAGACCTAGCGGGAGGACGGACACCGGGGAGCTGTTTTTT.

This clonotype has at least ten counts. CDR3 in DNA: TGTGCCAGCAGCCTACAGGGGATCGGGGAGCTGTTTTTT. Residues: CASSLQGIGELFF. The chain combines TRBV27 with TRBJ2-2, with TRBD1 matching over 7 bases. The germline V gene has CDR1 MNHEY and CDR2 SMNVEV (reference sequence). The V and J ends lost 6 bases and 7 bases, in that order; junction bases with no gene match: 5. The length of the CDR3 is 13 residues.

V usage is TRBV5-1 and J usage is TRBJ1-6; D is possibly TRBD1 (6 bases). Germline V CDR1 and CDR2: SGHRS, YFSETQ. The V and J ends lost 0 bases and 2 bases respectively, with 21 bases between them. The CDR3 contains 20 residues. The CDR3 bases are TGCGCCAGCAGCTTGGGCTACGTTGGGACAACGCGAGCCTATAATTCACCCCTCCACTTT. Translating it yields CASSLGYVGTTRAYNSPLHF. Complete variable domain (other parts from reference TRBV5-1 and TRBJ1-6): KAGVTQTPRYLIKTRGQQVTLSCSPISGHRSVSWYQQTPGQGLQFLFEYFSETQRNKGNFPGRFSGRQFSNSRSEMNVSTLELGDSALYLCASSLGYVGTTRAYNSPLHFGNGTRLTVT.

This rearrangement joins TRBV10-3 to TRBJ2-7, with 7 bases that match TRBD2. The germline CDR1 and CDR2 sequences are ENHRY and SYGVKD. V shed 11 bases and J 6 bases; nucleotides not matched to a gene: 10. The CDR3 totals 12 residues. The CDR3 DNA reads TGTGCCGGGGGGGGTCTTCTTCGCGAGCAGTACTTC. It yields the protein CAGGGLLREQYF.

The V gene is TRBV12-3 or TRBV12-4, the J gene TRBJ2-3; D unclear. The CDR3 extends over 14 amino acids. V shed 1 base and J shed 2 bases, with 7 bases lying between them. The CDR3: CASSLELTTDTQYF. DNA for the CDR3: TGTGCCAGCAGTTTAGAGCTGACCACAGATACGCAGTATTTT.

There are a few counts of this clonotype. This sequence joins TRBV2 and TRBJ2-1; D perhaps matches TRBD1 (5 bases). The CDR3 is made up of 14 amino acids. Germline CDR1 is SNHLY and CDR2 is FYNNEI. The ends were cut back, 6 bases at V and 1 base at J, with 10 bases in the middle. Written as DNA, the CDR3 is TGTGCCAGCAGACAGGACGAGTCCTACAATGAGCAGTTCTTC. Encoded protein: CASRQDESYNEQFF.

This clonotype was counted only a few times. CDR3 loop: CAIRPTQVTTEAFF. The CDR3 nucleotides are TGTGCCATCAGACCAACACAGGTAACCACTGAAGCTTTCTTT. The J gene is TRBJ1-1, the V gene TRBV10-3; TRBD1 might be the D (5 bases). The V gene lost 6 bases and the J gene lost 4 bases, with 15 bases spanning the gap. In germline, CDR1 is ENHRY, CDR2 SYGVKD. The CDR3 covers 14 residues.

The chain combines TRBV3-1 with TRBJ2-7, with no clear D. V was cut by 2 bases and J by 6 bases, with 8 bases left in between. CDR1 and CDR2 (germline): LGHDT, YNNKEL (reference sequence). The CDR3 sequence is 12 residues long. The CDR3 loop is CASSQNVREQYF. CDR3 bases: TGTGCCAGCAGCCAAAATGTCCGCGAGCAGTACTTC.

V gene TRBV7-8 combines with J gene TRBJ1-1; 9 bases align to TRBD1. The CDR3 covers 15 residues. From germline, CDR1 is SGHVS and CDR2 FQNEAQ. V lost 2 bases, J lost 6 bases, and 7 bases stayed unmatched. CDR3 sequence: CASSLIRDRAAEAFF. DNA for the CDR3: TGTGCCAGCAGCTTAATACGGGACAGGGCGGCTGAAGCTTTCTTT. Full variable domain (rest looked up from reference TRBV7-8 and TRBJ1-1): GAGVSQSPRYKVAKRGQDVALRCDPISGHVSLFWYQQALGQGPEFLTYFQNEAQLDKSGLPSDRFFAERPEGSVSTLKIQRTQQEDSAVYLCASSLIRDRAAEAFFGQGTRLTVV.

The J gene is TRBJ1-2, the V gene TRBV3-1; possibly TRBD1 for D (5 bases). Germline V gene data show CDR1 as LGHDT and CDR2 as YNNKEL (reference sequence). V gave up 1 base and J gave up 7 bases, with 19 bases separating them. The CDR3 has 16 amino acids. The CDR3 DNA reads as TGTGCCAGCAGCCAAGGAGCTTCGGGGCAGGGAGGTGGCTACACCTTC. Protein sequence: CASSQGASGQGGGYTF.

The V gene is TRBV5-1, the J gene TRBJ2-7, with TRBD1 identical over 7 bases. This CDR3 comprises 15 residues. From germline, CDR1 is SGHRS and CDR2 YFSETQ. J gave up 1 base and V 2 bases, and 6 bases lay outside the gene matches. CDR3 DNA: TGCGCCAGCAGCTTACAGGGGCGGTCTTCCTACGAGCAGTACTTC. It encodes CASSLQGRSSYEQYF.

This clonotype has just a few counts. This chain connects TRBV5-1 to TRBJ2-7; TRBD2 matches at 10 bases. The CDR3 runs 16 residues. With V trimmed by 3 bases and J by 0 bases, 6 bases remained unmatched. The germline V gene encodes CDR1 SGHRS and CDR2 YFSETQ. DNA for the CDR3: TGCGCCAGCAGCTGGAAAACTAGCGGGGCCTCCTACGAGCAGTACTTC. It translates to CASSWKTSGASYEQYF.

This clonotype was counted a few times. V gene TRBV5-5 combines with J gene TRBJ2-7; the D call may be TRBD1 or TRBD2 (5 bases each). Germline CDR1 is SGHKS and CDR2 is YYEKEE (reference sequence). The V gene lost 8 bases and the J gene lost 5 bases, with 20 bases spanning the gap. CDR3 length: 14 residues. This CDR3 is CASIRPGTGNEQYF. The CDR3, as DNA: TGTGCCAGTATACGTCCCGGGACGGGAAACGAGCAGTACTTC.

The chain carries TRBV5-1 and TRBJ1-3, with D perhaps TRBD1 (5 bases). This CDR3 region has 14 residues. Trimming pared 4 bases from V and 0 bases from J, leaving 8 bases between. Germline assignment: CDR1 SGHRS and CDR2 YFSETQ. Here the CDR3 DNA reads TGCGCCAGCAGCCACGACAGCTCTGGAAACACCATATATTTT. It codes for CASSHDSSGNTIYF.

The chain joins TRBV5-1 to TRBJ2-1; 14 positions match TRBD2. Trimming removed 4 bases from V and 8 bases from J; junction bases left unmatched: 11. CDR1 is SGHRS, CDR2 YFSETQ, per germline. There are 17 residues in the CDR3. CDR3 loop: CASSPGLAGVPAHEQFF. DNA for the CDR3: TGCGCCAGCAGCCCGGGACTAGCGGGAGTGCCGGCCCATGAGCAGTTCTTC.

The rearrangement uses TRBV5-1 and TRBJ2-3; D could derive from TRBD1 or TRBD2 (5 bases each). The CDR3 consists of 14 residues. CDR1 and CDR2 (germline): SGHRS, YFSETQ. V shed 4 bases and J shed 5 bases, with 14 bases lying between them. In DNA form, the CDR3 reads TGCGCCAGCAGCATCCGGGACCCGCAAGATACGCAGTATTTT. The encoded protein is CASSIRDPQDTQYF.

This clonotype was observed a handful of times. The rearrangement uses TRBV7-2 and TRBJ2-5; possible D gene TRBD2, 6 bases. The germline V and J ends were trimmed by 7 bases and 5 bases, with 14 bases remaining between them. Germline V gene data show CDR1 as SGHTA and CDR2 as FQGNSA. The CDR3 length is 13 residues. The CDR3 is CASTGGARETQYF. The CDR3 DNA is TGTGCCAGCACCGGAGGGGCGAGGGAGACCCAGTACTTC.

The V and J genes are TRBV20-1 and TRBJ2-4; a possible D gene is TRBD1 (5 bases). Germline V gene sequence: CDR1 DFQATT, CDR2 SNEGSKA (reference sequence). Trimming shortened V by 5 bases and J by 0 bases, and 14 bases separated the two germline ends. CDR3 length: 15 residues. CDR3 nucleotide sequence: TGCAGTGCTCCCCGGAGCAGGGTAGCCAAAAACATTCAGTACTTC. Its translation: CSAPRSRVAKNIQYF.